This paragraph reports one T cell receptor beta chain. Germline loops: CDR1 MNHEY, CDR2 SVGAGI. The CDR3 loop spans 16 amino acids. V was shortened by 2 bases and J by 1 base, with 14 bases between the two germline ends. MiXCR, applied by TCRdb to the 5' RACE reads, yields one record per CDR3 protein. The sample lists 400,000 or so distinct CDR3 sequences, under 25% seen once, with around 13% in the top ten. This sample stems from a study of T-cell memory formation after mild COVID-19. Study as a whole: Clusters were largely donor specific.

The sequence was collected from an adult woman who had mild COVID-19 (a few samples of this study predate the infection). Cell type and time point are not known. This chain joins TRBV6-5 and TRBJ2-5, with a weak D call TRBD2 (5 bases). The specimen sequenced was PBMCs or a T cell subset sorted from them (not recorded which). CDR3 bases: TGTGCCAGCAGTTACGCATTTGGGGAGACCCAAGAGACCCAGTACTTC. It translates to CASSYAFGETQETQYF.